The 8 T cell receptor beta chains reported below all come from one sample, sequenced in a study of blood T cell repertoires in COVID-19. Clones were read by immunoSEQ multiplex PCR, and TCRdb kept only the in-frame ones, dropping some. The sample has some 190,000 clones; around 80% are singletons. Sequencing input: peripheral blood. These receptors came from a woman between 55 and 75 years old with COVID-19, enrolled during active disease.

This chain's CDR3 is CASSEDRGYQPQHF. CDR3 sequence (DNA): TGTGCCAGCAGTGAAGACAGGGGGTATCAGCCCCAGCATTTT. J is TRBJ1-5 and V is TRBV6-1, with 8 positions matching TRBD1. The CDR3 length is 14 residues. J was trimmed by 5 bases and V by 1 base; bases with no gene match: 1. Germline values: CDR1 MNHNS, CDR2 SASEGT.

In its sample, this clone was seen a few times. This chain joins TRBV18 and TRBJ2-2; D gene unclear. Germline CDR1 is KGHSH and CDR2 is LQKENI. CDR3 length: 13 residues. Trimming shortened V by 6 bases and J by 5 bases, and 10 bases separated the two germline ends. The CDR3, as DNA: TGTGCCAGCTCGCTCACGGTGACCGGGGAGCTGTTTTTT. Protein: CASSLTVTGELFF.

The gene calls are TRBV4-2 and TRBJ2-1, with 11 nucleotides matching TRBD2. CDR3 length: 15 residues. Germline CDR1 reads LGHNA; CDR2 reads YNFKEQ. V trimming: 1 base; J trimming: 8 bases; junction bases outside the gene matches: 4. The CDR3 coding sequence is TGTGCCAGCAGCCAAGGACTAGCGGGGTTAGATGAGCAGTTCTTC. Translation gives CASSQGLAGLDEQFF.

This sequence joins TRBV28 and TRBJ2-6; possibly TRBD1 for D (5 bases). The CDR3 contains 15 residues. Trimming pared 6 bases from V and 1 base from J, leaving 10 bases between. Germline values: CDR1 MDHEN, CDR2 SYDVKM. Here the CDR3 DNA reads TGTGCCAGCAGCTGGGGCCTGTCTGGGGCCAACGTCCTGACTTTC. Encoded protein: CASSWGLSGANVLTF.

This chain connects TRBV5-6 to TRBJ1-2, with D unclear. This CDR3 has 12 amino acids. V was pared by 2 bases and J by 7 bases, with 9 bases between. Germline CDR1 is SGHDT and CDR2 is YYEEEE. The CDR3 bases are TGTGCCAGCAGCTTCGGGTTAGGTGGCTACACCTTC. Residues: CASSFGLGGYTF.

This clone appeared a single time. The CDR3 protein is CATSPVFYGYTF. The CDR3 DNA reads TGTGCCACCTCGCCGGTCTTTTATGGCTACACCTTC. The chain combines TRBV6-5 with TRBJ1-2, with D unresolved. The CDR3 length is 12 residues. Germline CDR1 reads MNHEY; CDR2 reads SVGAGI. V lost 10 bases to trimming and J lost 5 bases, with 14 bases between them.

The chain has TRBV5-1 and TRBJ2-7; 7 bases agree with TRBD1. J lost 6 bases, V lost 0 bases, and 6 bases had no gene match. The CDR3 spans 14 residues. Germline CDR1 and CDR2: SGHRS and YFSETQ. This CDR3 is CASSLEGAASEQYV. CDR3 DNA: TGCGCCAGCAGCTTGGAGGGGGCCGCGAGCGAGCAGTACGTC.

The genes are TRBV28 and TRBJ1-5; TRBD1 matches at 9 bases. Germline assignment: CDR1 MDHEN and CDR2 SYDVKM. This CDR3 is built from 15 residues. Trimming at V came to 6 bases and at J to 6 bases, leaving 9 bases not matched to a gene. As DNA, the CDR3 is TGTGCCAGCAGAGAGGACAGGGGCTTGGGTCAGCCCCAGCATTTT. It is translated as CASREDRGLGQPQHF.